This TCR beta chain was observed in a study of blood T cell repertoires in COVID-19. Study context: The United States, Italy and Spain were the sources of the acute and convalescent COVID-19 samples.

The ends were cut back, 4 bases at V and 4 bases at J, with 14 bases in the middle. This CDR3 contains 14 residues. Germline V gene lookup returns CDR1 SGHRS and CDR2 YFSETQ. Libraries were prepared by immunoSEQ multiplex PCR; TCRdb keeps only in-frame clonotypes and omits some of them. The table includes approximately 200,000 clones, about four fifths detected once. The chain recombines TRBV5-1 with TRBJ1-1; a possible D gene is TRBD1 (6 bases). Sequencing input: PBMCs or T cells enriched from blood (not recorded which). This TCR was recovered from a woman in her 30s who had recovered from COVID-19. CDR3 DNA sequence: TGCGCCAGCAGCCACCCAGGGGTAGGCACTGAAGCTTTCTTT. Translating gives CASSHPGVGTEAFF.